The 16 T cell receptor beta chains in this list originate from one sample, sequenced in a study of PD-1 blockade in classical Hodgkin lymphoma. Assay: immunoSEQ multiplex PCR; the TCRdb copy retains only in-frame clones and omits some. The data contain some 10,000 clones, about 79% of them singletons. The patients all showed relapse after autologous stem cell transplantation, while their brentuximab vedotin exposure varied. This specimen was peripheral blood mononuclear cells (PBMCs), taken at baseline. The receptors shown here come from a human donor with classical Hodgkin lymphoma.

The chain combines TRBV2 with TRBJ1-5; tentatively, D is TRBD1 (6 bases). Trimming removed 4 bases at V and 4 bases at J, with 11 bases between. Germline CDR1 SNHLY, CDR2 FYNNEI. The CDR3 extends over 14 amino acids. CDR3 amino acids: CASSAQGLNQPQHF. CDR3 nucleotides: TGTGCCAGCAGTGCACAGGGCCTTAATCAGCCCCAGCATTTT.

The CDR3 DNA follows: TGCGCCAGCAGCCAAGATGGGGGGATCGCCTATGGCTACACCTTC. Its translation is CASSQDGGIAYGYTF. The rearrangement uses TRBV4-3 and TRBJ1-2; TRBD1 might be the D (5 bases). Trimming pared 0 bases from V and 4 bases from J, leaving 12 bases between. The CDR3 contains 15 residues. CDR1 LGHNA and CDR2 YSLEER come from the germline V gene.

This clone was recorded once. Here the CDR3 reads CAWSPAGGAGYTF. The CDR3 DNA reads as TGTGCCTGGAGTCCGGCGGGGGGGGCTGGCTACACCTTC. The chain employs TRBV30 and TRBJ1-2, with D possibly TRBD1 on 6 matching bases. CDR3 length: 13 amino acids. Trimming cost V 2 bases and J 7 bases, with 14 bases left between them. Germline CDR1 GTSNPN, CDR2 SVGIG (reference sequence). The whole variable domain, filled in from reference TRBV30 and TRBJ1-2, reads SQTIHQWPATLVQPVGSPLSLECTVEGTSNPNLYWYRQAAGRGLQLLFYSVGIGQISSEVPQNLSASRPQDRQFILSSKKLLLSDSGFYLCAWSPAGGAGYTFGSGTRLTVV.

CDR3 sequence reads: CATSSGTDSFLGELFF. CDR3 nucleotide sequence: TGTGCCACCAGCAGTGGCACAGACTCCTTTCTCGGGGAGCTGTTTTTT. This chain connects TRBV15 to TRBJ2-2; D gene uncertain. CDR3 length: 16 residues. Trimming removed 3 bases at V and 7 bases at J, with 18 bases between. Germline CDR1 reads LNHNV; CDR2 reads YYDKDF (reference sequence).

This clone was seen only once. The rearrangement uses TRBV27 and TRBJ1-4, with TRBD1 identical over 10 bases. Germline CDR1 reads MNHEY; CDR2 reads SMNVEV (reference sequence). This CDR3 is 14 amino acids long. The V segment lost 4 bases and the J segment 7 bases; nucleotides outside the gene matches: 3. The CDR3 DNA reads as TGTGCCAGCAGTTCTGGGACAGGGGTTGAAAAACTGTTTTTT. Amino acid sequence: CASSSGTGVEKLFF.

The chain combines TRBV28 with TRBJ2-5; the match to TRBD2 covers 12 bases. The J segment lost 1 base and the V segment lost 8 bases, leaving 2 bases of the junction unmatched. CDR3 length: 14 amino acids. CDR1 is MDHEN and CDR2 is SYDVKM in the germline V gene. CDR3 in DNA: TGTGCCAGCCTAGCGGGAGGGCCCCAAGAGACCCAGTACTTC. Encoded protein: CASLAGGPQETQYF.

V is TRBV25-1 and J is TRBJ2-3, with a tentative D call TRBD2 (6 bases). The CDR3 runs to 16 residues. V dropped 2 bases and J dropped 3 bases, with 15 bases sitting between them. The germline gives CDR1 MGHDK, CDR2 SYGVNS. This chain's CDR3 is CASSEVAGIGTDTQYF. The CDR3 DNA reads TGTGCCAGCAGTGAAGTTGCGGGGATAGGTACAGATACGCAGTATTTT.

This rearrangement joins TRBV6-6 to TRBJ2-3; TRBD1 aligns across 8 bases. This CDR3 contains 15 residues. J lost 0 bases, V lost 2 bases, and 1 base had no gene match. Germline assignment: CDR1 MNHNY and CDR2 SVGAGI (reference sequence). As DNA, the CDR3 is TGTGCCAGCAGTTACCGGGACAGGAGCACAGATACGCAGTATTTT. Protein product: CASSYRDRSTDTQYF.

Sample share makes this clone medium-sized. The chain joins TRBV6-6 to TRBJ2-2; 7 bases are a match to TRBD2. Looked up from germline, CDR1 is MNHNY and CDR2 is SVGAGI (reference sequence). This CDR3 has 16 residues. V lost 6 bases, J lost 6 bases, and 13 bases stayed unmatched. CDR3 DNA sequence: TGTGCCAGCAGGGCACGGGGCGGGGGTCCCTCCGGGGAGCTGTTTTTT. Its translation is CASRARGGGPSGELFF.

This clone was seen only a few times. V and J are TRBV28 and TRBJ2-7, with TRBD2 identical over 10 bases. J gave up 6 bases and V 2 bases, and 10 bases lay outside the gene matches. This CDR3 spans 16 amino acids. CDR1 MDHEN and CDR2 SYDVKM come from the germline V gene. CDR3 sequence: CASSLPSGRIATEQYF. The CDR3 DNA follows: TGTGCCAGCAGTTTACCTAGCGGGAGAATTGCTACCGAGCAGTACTTC.

The chain recombines TRBV18 with TRBJ1-1; 9 positions match TRBD1. The V segment lost 4 bases and the J segment 1 base; nucleotides outside the gene matches: 4. The CDR3 runs to 15 residues. Germline V gene sequence: CDR1 KGHSH, CDR2 LQKENI. CDR3 loop: CASSLGTGKNTEAFF. The DNA of the CDR3 is TGTGCCAGCTCACTGGGGACAGGGAAGAACACTGAAGCTTTCTTT.

The chain is built from TRBV7-6 and TRBJ2-7; the D gene is possibly TRBD2 (7 bases). The germline V and J ends were trimmed by 4 bases and 5 bases, with 15 bases remaining between them. Germline V lookup: CDR1 SGHVS, CDR2 FNYEAQ. This CDR3 has 14 residues. In DNA form, the CDR3 reads TGTGCCAGCAGCTACCTCGGGGGGCTGGACGAGCAGTACTTC. Amino acid sequence: CASSYLGGLDEQYF. Drawing the rest from reference TRBV7-6 and TRBJ2-7, the complete variable domain is GAGVSQSPRYKVTKRGQDVALRCDPISGHVSLYWYRQALGQGPEFLTYFNYEAQQDKSGLPNDRFSAERPEGSISTLTIQRTEQRDSAMYRCASSYLGGLDEQYFGPGTRLTVT.

This rearrangement joins TRBV19 to TRBJ1-5; D not resolved. The CDR3 extends over 14 amino acids. V lost 2 bases, J lost 7 bases, and 12 bases lay in between. Looked up from germline, CDR1 is LNHDA and CDR2 is SQIVND (reference sequence). CDR3 residues: CASSITDGNQPQHF. CDR3 coding DNA: TGTGCCAGTAGTATAACGGACGGGAACCAGCCCCAGCATTTT.

The chain recombines TRBV30 with TRBJ1-3, with 9 bases fitting TRBD1. In germline, CDR1 is GTSNPN, CDR2 SVGIG (reference sequence). There are 15 residues in the CDR3. With 2 bases clipped from V and 3 bases from J, the junction kept 5 bases outside the gene matches. The CDR3 nucleotides are TGTGCCTGGAGTTGGACAGGGGCGGATGGAAACACCATATATTTT. It is translated as CAWSWTGADGNTIYF.

In DNA, the CDR3 is TGTGCCAGCACCTCCGGCGGGGTGTCGGCCTACAATGAGCAGTTCTTC. Translation gives CASTSGGVSAYNEQFF. V gene TRBV7-2 combines with J gene TRBJ2-1, with TRBD2 as a possible D gene (6 bases). Per the germline V gene, CDR1 is SGHTA and CDR2 is FQGNSA. CDR3 length equals 16 residues. V shed 7 bases and J shed 2 bases, with 18 bases lying between them.

This clone was counted only a few times. V is TRBV4-3 and J is TRBJ1-3; D is ambiguous. The CDR3 runs to 16 residues. Trimming removed 0 bases from V and 0 bases from J, with 9 bases in between. The germline V gene has CDR1 LGHNA and CDR2 YSLEER. Here the CDR3 reads CASSQDWAYSGNTIYF. The CDR3 DNA reads TGCGCCAGCAGCCAAGATTGGGCTTACTCTGGAAACACCATATATTTT.